Following are 22 T cell receptor beta chains from one sample sequenced in a study of cytomegalovirus exposure and HLA in healthy donors. The PCR made use of 60 Vbeta and 13 Jbeta primers. Profiled with immunoSEQ multiplex PCR; TCRdb holds only in-frame clones, not every one. Of some 140,000 clones listed, approximately 87% are singletons. The sample comprised PBMCs. The receptor set was obtained from a man aged 35-49 years in good health and CMV-seronegative.

V and J are TRBV7-2 and TRBJ2-7; D is perhaps TRBD2 (6 bases). Germline CDR1 reads SGHTA; CDR2 reads FQGNSA. Trimming removed 11 bases at V and 4 bases at J, with 15 bases between. The CDR3 loop spans 12 amino acids. The CDR3 spells CASEGAGYEQYF. DNA for the CDR3: TGTGCCTCGGAGGGCGCGGGTTACGAGCAGTACTTC.

The V call is TRBV6-1, the J call TRBJ1-3; 7 bases fit TRBD1. After removal of 5 bases from V and 3 bases from J, the junction contained 7 bases not matched to a gene. CDR3 length: 15 residues. The germline V gene has CDR1 MNHNS and CDR2 SASEGT. The CDR3 protein is CASSRTGAFGNTIYF. CDR3 sequence (DNA): TGTGCCAGCAGTCGAACAGGGGCTTTTGGAAACACCATATATTTT.

The V and J genes are TRBV7-9 and TRBJ1-2, with D possibly matching TRBD1 (5 bases). The CDR3 covers 14 residues. Germline CDR1 and CDR2: SEHNR and FQNEAQ (reference sequence). V was shortened by 1 base and J by 8 bases, with 14 bases between the two germline ends. CDR3 sequence: CASSLDTGGYGYTF. CDR3 nucleotides: TGTGCCAGCAGCTTAGATACGGGGGGGTACGGCTACACCTTC.

This chain links TRBV13 with TRBJ1-1; D is unresolved. There are 15 residues in the CDR3. With 3 bases removed from V and 10 bases from J, the gap between germline ends came to 21 bases. Germline CDR1 PRHDT, CDR2 FYEKMQ (reference sequence). CDR3 region: CASSFRTDYLRGAFF. CDR3 coding DNA: TGTGCCAGCAGCTTTCGGACTGACTATCTCCGGGGAGCTTTCTTT.

The J gene is TRBJ2-7, the V gene TRBV5-4; 8 bases align to TRBD2. V lost 4 bases and J lost 4; bases outside the gene matches: 7. The CDR3 sequence is 14 residues long. Germline values: CDR1 SGHNT, CDR2 YYREEE (reference sequence). The CDR3 sequence: CASSPGGGPYEQYF. CDR3 sequence (DNA): TGTGCCAGCAGCCCCGGCGGGGGGCCATACGAGCAGTACTTC.

The J gene is TRBJ2-7, the V gene TRBV4-1; TRBD2 aligns across 7 bases. The J segment lost 3 bases and the V segment lost 4 bases, leaving 9 bases of the junction unmatched. Germline CDR1 is MGHRA and CDR2 is YSYEKL. This CDR3 is built from 15 residues. The CDR3 here is CASSPRGGGGYEQYF. The CDR3 DNA sequence: TGCGCCAGCAGCCCTCGCGGGGGTGGGGGCTACGAGCAGTACTTC.

The chain links TRBV7-9 to TRBJ1-2; 10 positions agree with TRBD1. V lost 5 bases to trimming and J lost 10 bases; unmatched junction nucleotides: 7. Per germline, CDR1 SEHNR and CDR2 FQNEAQ (reference sequence). This CDR3 has 13 amino acids. CDR3 in amino acids: CASSPGTGDVYTF. Written as DNA, the CDR3 is TGTGCCAGCAGCCCCGGGACAGGGGATGTCTACACCTTC.

The chain is built from TRBV7-8 and TRBJ2-7, with 7 positions matching TRBD2. CDR1 is SGHVS, CDR2 FQNEAQ, per germline. The CDR3 sequence is 13 residues long. Germline trimming cut 5 bases from V and 4 bases from J; bases unmatched to any gene: 5. The CDR3 coding sequence is TGTGCCAGCAGCGACAGCGGGGATTACGAGCAGTACTTC. It encodes CASSDSGDYEQYF.

The V and J genes are TRBV5-4 and TRBJ2-3; 10 nucleotides match TRBD1. The CDR3 covers 14 residues. J gave up 3 bases and V 5 bases, and 3 bases lay outside the gene matches. Looked up from germline, CDR1 is SGHNT and CDR2 is YYREEE (reference sequence). CDR3 loop: CASRMGQGTDTQYF. The CDR3 region has the DNA TGTGCCAGCAGAATGGGACAGGGGACAGATACGCAGTATTTT.

Only a few counts were recorded for this clone. The J gene is TRBJ1-4, the V gene TRBV7-9; 9 bases agree with TRBD1. Unmatched junction bases numbered 4, after V lost 2 bases and J lost 6 bases. Per germline, CDR1 SEHNR and CDR2 FQNEAQ (reference sequence). The CDR3 length is 15 residues. CDR3 protein: CASSLSGQGHEKLFF. The CDR3 region has the DNA TGTGCCAGCAGCTTATCAGGACAGGGGCATGAAAAACTGTTTTTT.

The chain joins TRBV19 to TRBJ2-7; tentatively, D is TRBD2 (6 bases). Trimming shortened V by 5 bases and J by 1 base, and 12 bases separated the two germline ends. CDR1 is LNHDA, CDR2 SQIVND, per germline (reference sequence). This CDR3 has 14 amino acids. The CDR3 spells CASSLTSWSYEQYF. The CDR3 bases are TGTGCCAGTAGTCTAACTAGCTGGTCCTACGAGCAGTACTTC. The whole variable domain, filled in from reference TRBV19 and TRBJ2-7, reads DGGITQSPKYLFRKEGQNVTLSCEQNLNHDAMYWYRQDPGQGLRLIYYSQIVNDFQKGDIAEGYSVSREKKESFPLTVTSAQKNPTAFYLCASSLTSWSYEQYFGPGTRLTVT.

V is TRBV2 and J is TRBJ2-3; 9 positions agree with TRBD2. Germline V gives CDR1 SNHLY, CDR2 FYNNEI. The V gene end was trimmed by 7 bases and the J gene end by 5 bases; junction bases not matched to a gene: 10. This CDR3 comprises 15 residues. The CDR3 nucleotides are TGTGCCAGCAAGCGGCGGGAGGGCCGGGAAGATACGCAGTATTTT. The encoded protein is CASKRREGREDTQYF.

As DNA, the CDR3 is TGTGCCAGCAGCTTAACTCGGGGACAGGAGTACGAGCAGTACTTC. Its protein is CASSLTRGQEYEQYF. The chain couples TRBV7-3 to TRBJ2-7; 8 bases align to TRBD1. The CDR3 loop spans 15 amino acids. Germline V gene lookup returns CDR1 SGHTA and CDR2 FQGTGA. The junction had 5 bases not matched to a gene; V was cut back by 0 bases and J by 4 bases.

V and J are TRBV9 and TRBJ2-2, with D perhaps matching TRBD1 (5 bases). The V end lost 4 bases, the J end lost 4 bases, and 20 bases lay between the germline ends. The CDR3 covers 17 residues. Germline V lookup: CDR1 SGDLS, CDR2 YYNGEE. The CDR3 loop reads CASSSPLVPRGTGELFF. In DNA, the CDR3 is TGTGCCAGCAGCTCACCCCTGGTACCTAGGGGCACCGGGGAGCTGTTTTTT.

V and J are TRBV7-3 and TRBJ1-1, with 8 bases lining up with TRBD1. V lost 5 bases to trimming and J lost 5 bases; unmatched junction nucleotides: 4. The CDR3 is 13 residues long. The germline V gene encodes CDR1 SGHTA and CDR2 FQGTGA. As DNA, the CDR3 is TGTGCCAGCAGCAGGACAGGGCAAACTGAAGCTTTCTTT. Its protein product is CASSRTGQTEAFF.

This clone has just a few counts. The same CDR3 also results from other DNA sequences found in this sample. The V call is TRBV19, the J call TRBJ2-7, with 9 bases that match TRBD1. With 5 bases clipped from V and 3 bases from J, the junction kept 8 bases outside the gene matches. Germline V gene data show CDR1 as LNHDA and CDR2 as SQIVND (reference sequence). CDR3 length: 15 residues. The CDR3 region is CASSFRTGASYEQYF. In DNA form, the CDR3 reads TGTGCCAGTAGTTTCCGGACAGGGGCTAGCTACGAGCAGTACTTC. Complete variable domain (other parts from reference TRBV19 and TRBJ2-7): DGGITQSPKYLFRKEGQNVTLSCEQNLNHDAMYWYRQDPGQGLRLIYYSQIVNDFQKGDIAEGYSVSREKKESFPLTVTSAQKNPTAFYLCASSFRTGASYEQYFGPGTRLTVT.

This chain joins TRBV19 and TRBJ1-1, with TRBD1 matching over 10 bases. Germline assignment: CDR1 LNHDA and CDR2 SQIVND (reference sequence). There are 17 residues in the CDR3. Trimming removed 2 bases from V and 7 bases from J; junction bases left unmatched: 13. The CDR3 loop is CASSIKPRLTGGREAFF. Written as DNA, the CDR3 is TGTGCCAGTAGTATAAAACCCCGTTTGACAGGGGGCCGTGAAGCTTTCTTT.

The chain couples TRBV6-5 to TRBJ1-5; the D gene is possibly TRBD1 (6 bases). Trimming took off 10 bases at V and 4 bases at J, with 17 bases between the two ends. The germline V gene encodes CDR1 MNHEY and CDR2 SVGAGI. This CDR3 comprises 14 residues. CDR3 residues: CAIAGDTLNQPQHF. The CDR3 nucleotides read TGTGCCATCGCTGGGGACACACTAAATCAGCCCCAGCATTTT.

The chain uses TRBV7-2 and TRBJ1-6, with TRBD1 matching 9 bases. Losses at the gene ends were 4 bases for V and 0 bases for J; bases not matched to a gene: 7. This CDR3 contains 18 residues. Germline V CDR1 and CDR2: SGHTA, FQGNSA. This CDR3 is CASSYTGTGSSYNSPLHF. The CDR3 nucleotides are TGTGCCAGCAGCTATACCGGGACAGGGAGCTCCTATAATTCACCCCTCCACTTT.

V usage is TRBV7-3 and J usage is TRBJ2-3; TRBD2 might be the D (5 bases). This CDR3 has 15 amino acids. The germline CDR1 and CDR2 sequences are SGHTA and FQGTGA. V lost 0 bases to trimming and J lost 4 bases, with 11 bases between them. The chain's CDR3 is CASSLTGSGADTQYF. CDR3 bases: TGTGCCAGCAGCTTAACGGGGAGCGGCGCAGATACGCAGTATTTT.

The V gene is TRBV29-1, the J gene TRBJ1-2; D may be TRBD1 (5 bases). The CDR3 covers 13 residues. CDR1 and CDR2 from the germline V gene are SQVTM and ANQGSEA. Trimming removed 5 bases from V and 0 bases from J, with 10 bases in between. The CDR3 is CSVLDRSNYGYTF. CDR3 in DNA: TGCAGCGTTCTTGACAGATCTAACTATGGCTACACCTTC.

This rearrangement joins TRBV19 to TRBJ2-7, with 11 bases aligning to TRBD2. The CDR3 runs 16 residues. V was clipped by 5 bases and J by 0 bases; unmatched bases: 6. Germline CDR1 and CDR2: LNHDA and SQIVND (reference sequence). CDR3 residues: CASSSPGTSGSYEQYF. The CDR3 DNA reads TGTGCCAGTAGTTCCCCCGGGACTAGCGGCTCCTACGAGCAGTACTTC.